Listed here is a single T cell receptor (beta chain). Its antigen remains unidentified. RNA was extracted with the RNeasy kit, and a quantity of roughly 0.5 to 1 ug was reverse transcribed using random hexamers. The CDR3 of TCR beta was amplified by immunoSEQ multiplex PCR across 54 Vbeta and 13 Jbeta. TCRdb fed the immunoSEQ multiplex PCR reads into MiXCR, producing one record per CDR3 protein. The sample lists fewer than 150,000 distinct CDR3 sequences; about 94% were seen once. These data come from a study of CD8 T cells in Susac syndrome. Germline V gives CDR1 GTSNPN, CDR2 SVGIG (reference sequence). The CDR3 consists of 14 residues. The germline V and J ends were trimmed by 1 base and 9 bases, with 18 bases remaining between them. Study findings and constraints: As the study acknowledged, the number of individuals who were part of its TCR sequencing and HLA analysis was relatively small.

Sequencing was performed on CD8+ T cells from PBMCs. This clonotype originated in a human donor in good health. V usage is TRBV30 and J usage is TRBJ2-5, with D unresolved. The chain's CDR3 is CAWSGGQPFSSQYF. The CDR3 nucleotides read TGTGCCTGGAGTGGTGGGCAGCCTTTTTCTTCCCAGTACTTC. The full variable domain, completed using reference TRBV30 and TRBJ2-5, is SQTIHQWPATLVQPVGSPLSLECTVEGTSNPNLYWYRQAAGRGLQLLFYSVGIGQISSEVPQNLSASRPQDRQFILSSKKLLLSDSGFYLCAWSGGQPFSSQYFGPGTRLLVL.